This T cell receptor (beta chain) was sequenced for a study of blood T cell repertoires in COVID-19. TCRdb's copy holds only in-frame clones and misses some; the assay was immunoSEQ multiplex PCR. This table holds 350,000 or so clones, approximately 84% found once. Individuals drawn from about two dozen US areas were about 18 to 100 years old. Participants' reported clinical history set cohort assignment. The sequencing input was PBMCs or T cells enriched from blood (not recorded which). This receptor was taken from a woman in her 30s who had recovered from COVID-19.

The CDR3 DNA is TGCGCCAGCAGCCAACTAGGGACAGGCATGAACACTGAAGCTTTCTTT. Translating gives CASSQLGTGMNTEAFF. The chain carries TRBV4-1 and TRBJ1-1; TRBD1 agrees at 8 bases. The CDR3 contains 16 residues. CDR1 and CDR2 from the germline V gene are MGHRA and YSYEKL. Germline trimming cut 2 bases from V and 0 bases from J; bases unmatched to any gene: 5.